One sample yielded the 12 T cell receptor beta chains listed below, sequenced in a study of blood T cell repertoires in COVID-19. Only in-frame clones appear in the TCRdb table, and some are missing; sequencing was by immunoSEQ multiplex PCR. The sample carries just over 15,000 clones, about 85% recorded once. The sample consisted of peripheral blood. Receptor source: a man in his 60s with acute or convalescent COVID-19.

The chain is built from TRBV4-1 and TRBJ2-5; a weak D match, TRBD1 (5 bases). Looked up from germline, CDR1 is MGHRA and CDR2 is YSYEKL. The V gene lost 0 bases and the J gene lost 4 bases, with 6 bases spanning the gap. The CDR3 contains 13 residues. The CDR3 coding sequence is TGCGCCAGCAGCCAAGATGGGGCAGAGACCCAGTACTTC. This sequence encodes CASSQDGAETQYF.

The genes are TRBV9 and TRBJ2-3; TRBD2 matches at 7 bases. Trimming cost V 0 bases and J 4 bases; bases outside gene matches: 5. Germline V gives CDR1 SGDLS, CDR2 YYNGEE. This CDR3 comprises 15 residues. CDR3 sequence reads: CASSVEGGGADTQYF. As DNA, the CDR3 is TGTGCCAGCAGCGTAGAAGGCGGGGGAGCAGATACGCAGTATTTT.

The gene calls are TRBV5-1 and TRBJ2-5, with a weak D call TRBD1 (5 bases). Trimming took off 0 bases at V and 5 bases at J, with 8 bases between the two ends. CDR1 and CDR2 (germline): SGHRS, YFSETQ. CDR3 size: 13 residues. The CDR3 sequence: CASSLGGVETQYF. The CDR3 nucleotides read TGCGCCAGCAGCTTGGGGGGCGTGGAGACCCAGTACTTC.

This clone was counted only a few times. The chain carries TRBV7-2 and TRBJ1-5; D possibly corresponds to TRBD1 (5 bases). Trimming stripped 1 base from V and 5 bases from J, with 6 bases between. This CDR3 is built from 13 residues. Germline CDR1 SGHTA, CDR2 FQGNSA. CDR3 sequence reads: CASSLVRDQPQHF. Here the CDR3 DNA reads TGTGCCAGCAGCTTAGTCAGGGATCAGCCCCAGCATTTT.

The chain is built from TRBV5-4 and TRBJ1-1; D is unclear. The germline V gene encodes CDR1 SGHNT and CDR2 YYREEE (reference sequence). V shed 1 base and J shed 0 bases, with 7 bases lying between them. This CDR3 comprises 14 residues. For the CDR3, the DNA is TGTGCCAGCAGCTTGACCGGGGTGAACACTGAAGCTTTCTTT. Translating it yields CASSLTGVNTEAFF.

This sequence joins TRBV7-2 and TRBJ2-7; TRBD2 matches at 7 bases. J was trimmed by 3 bases and V by 4 bases; bases with no gene match: 9. The CDR3 consists of 15 residues. Germline-derived CDR1 and CDR2 are SGHTA and FQGNSA. CDR3 loop: CASSYDGLGSYEQYF. CDR3 nucleotides: TGTGCCAGCAGCTATGACGGACTAGGCAGCTACGAGCAGTACTTC.

The chain couples TRBV9 to TRBJ1-1; D uncertain. The CDR3 contains 13 residues. V dropped 3 bases and J dropped 3 bases, with 9 bases sitting between them. The germline V gene has CDR1 SGDLS and CDR2 YYNGEE. CDR3 in amino acids: CASSASPDTEAFF. The CDR3 coding sequence is TGTGCCAGCAGCGCCTCCCCGGACACTGAAGCTTTCTTT.

The chain combines TRBV11-1 with TRBJ2-2, with 10 bases aligning to TRBD2. Trimming cost V 3 bases and J 6 bases; bases outside gene matches: 7. The CDR3 has 16 residues. From germline, CDR1 is SGHAT and CDR2 FQDESV (reference sequence). CDR3 region: CASSFSSGRIAGELFF. The CDR3 DNA follows: TGTGCCAGCAGCTTTTCTAGCGGGAGAATCGCCGGGGAGCTGTTTTTT.

This chain links TRBV9 with TRBJ1-2, with 7 bases that match TRBD1. With V trimmed by 4 bases and J by 4 bases, 13 bases remained unmatched. The germline gives CDR1 SGDLS, CDR2 YYNGEE. The length of the CDR3 is 16 residues. CDR3 region: CASSTPGTGVGYGYTF. The DNA for the CDR3 is TGTGCCAGCAGCACCCCAGGAACAGGGGTTGGCTATGGCTACACCTTC.

CDR3 nucleotide sequence: TGTGCCTGGAGTATGGGGGGGCGCGGGACTGAAGCTTTCTTT. This sequence encodes CAWSMGGRGTEAFF. The chain links TRBV30 to TRBJ1-1, with D possibly being TRBD1 (6 bases). CDR1 and CDR2 (germline): GTSNPN, SVGIG (reference sequence). V lost 2 bases to trimming and J lost 5 bases, with 15 bases between them. The CDR3 is 14 amino acids.

The gene calls are TRBV6-1 and TRBJ1-5; TRBD1 might be the D (5 bases). The germline V gene encodes CDR1 MNHNS and CDR2 SASEGT. V shed 6 bases and J shed 0 bases, with 18 bases lying between them. The CDR3 length is 17 residues. CDR3 in amino acids: CASSEIGGSYSNQPQHF. Written as DNA, the CDR3 is TGTGCCAGCAGCGAAATCGGGGGGTCCTATAGCAATCAGCCCCAGCATTTT.

The genes are TRBV2 and TRBJ1-5, with TRBD1 matching 9 bases. The CDR3 covers 16 residues. Germline V gives CDR1 SNHLY, CDR2 FYNNEI. The V segment lost 6 bases and the J segment 4 bases; nucleotides outside the gene matches: 10. The CDR3 sequence is CASSPTRTGANQPQHF. CDR3 nucleotide sequence: TGTGCCAGCAGCCCTACAAGGACAGGGGCAAATCAGCCCCAGCATTTT.